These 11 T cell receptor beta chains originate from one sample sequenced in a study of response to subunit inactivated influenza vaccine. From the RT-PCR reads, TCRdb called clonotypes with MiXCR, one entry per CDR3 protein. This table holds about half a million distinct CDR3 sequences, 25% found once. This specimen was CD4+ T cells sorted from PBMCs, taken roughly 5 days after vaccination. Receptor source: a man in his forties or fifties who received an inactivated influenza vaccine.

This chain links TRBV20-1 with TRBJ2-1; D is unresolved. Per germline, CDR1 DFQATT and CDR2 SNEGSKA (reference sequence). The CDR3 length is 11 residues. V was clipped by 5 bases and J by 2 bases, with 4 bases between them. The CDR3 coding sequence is TGCAGTGCTCCCACCTACAATGAGCAGTTCTTC. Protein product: CSAPTYNEQFF.

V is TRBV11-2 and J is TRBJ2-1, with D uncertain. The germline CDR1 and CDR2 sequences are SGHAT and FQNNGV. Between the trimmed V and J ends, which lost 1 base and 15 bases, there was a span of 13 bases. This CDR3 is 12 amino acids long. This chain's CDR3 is CASSLALKGLFF. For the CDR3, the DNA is TGTGCCAGCAGCTTAGCTCTCAAGGGATTGTTCTTC.

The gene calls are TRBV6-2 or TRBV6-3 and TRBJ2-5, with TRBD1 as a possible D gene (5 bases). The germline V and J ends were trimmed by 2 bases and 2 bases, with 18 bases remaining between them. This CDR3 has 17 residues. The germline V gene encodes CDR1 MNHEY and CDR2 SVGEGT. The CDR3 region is CASSYGRRQRLQETQYF. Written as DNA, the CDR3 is TGTGCCAGCAGTTACGGCAGGAGACAGCGCCTACAAGAGACCCAGTACTTC.

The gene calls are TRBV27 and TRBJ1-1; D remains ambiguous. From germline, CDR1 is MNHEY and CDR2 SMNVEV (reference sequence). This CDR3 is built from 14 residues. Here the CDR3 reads CINYGRLTNTEAFF. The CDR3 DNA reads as TGTATTAATTACGGAAGGCTGACGAACACTGAAGCTTTCTTT.

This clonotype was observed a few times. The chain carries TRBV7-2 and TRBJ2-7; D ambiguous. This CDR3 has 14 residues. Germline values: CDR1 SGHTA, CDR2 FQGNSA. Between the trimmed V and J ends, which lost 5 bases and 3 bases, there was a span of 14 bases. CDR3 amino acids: CASSPTGSFYEQYF. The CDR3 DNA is TGTGCCAGCAGCCCGACGGGTTCGTTCTACGAGCAGTACTTC.

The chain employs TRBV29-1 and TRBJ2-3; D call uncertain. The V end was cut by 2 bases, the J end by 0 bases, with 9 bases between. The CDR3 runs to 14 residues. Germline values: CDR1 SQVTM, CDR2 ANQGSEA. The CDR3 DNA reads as TGCAGCGTTGAAAAGGGTTCTAGCACAGATACGCAGTATTTT. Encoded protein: CSVEKGSSTDTQYF.

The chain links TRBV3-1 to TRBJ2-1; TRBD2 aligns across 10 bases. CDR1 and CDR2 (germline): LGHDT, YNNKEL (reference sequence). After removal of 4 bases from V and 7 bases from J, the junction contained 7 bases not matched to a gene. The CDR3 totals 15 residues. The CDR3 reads CASSRSGGAVNEQFF. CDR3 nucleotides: TGTGCCAGCAGCCGAAGCGGGGGGGCCGTGAATGAGCAGTTCTTC.

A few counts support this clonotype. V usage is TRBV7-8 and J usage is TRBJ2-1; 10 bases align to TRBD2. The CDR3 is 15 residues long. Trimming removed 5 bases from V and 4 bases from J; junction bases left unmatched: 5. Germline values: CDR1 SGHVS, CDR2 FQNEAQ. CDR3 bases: TGTGCCAGCAGCCCCTTTAGCGGGGGGTACAATGAGCAGTTCTTC. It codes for CASSPFSGGYNEQFF.

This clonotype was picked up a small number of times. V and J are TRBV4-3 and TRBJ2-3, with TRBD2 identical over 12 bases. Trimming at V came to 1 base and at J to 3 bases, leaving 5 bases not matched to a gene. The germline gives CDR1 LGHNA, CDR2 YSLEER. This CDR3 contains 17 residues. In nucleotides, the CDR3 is TGCGCCAGCAGCCAAGTGCTAGCGGGGGGGCTGACAGATACGCAGTATTTT. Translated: CASSQVLAGGLTDTQYF.

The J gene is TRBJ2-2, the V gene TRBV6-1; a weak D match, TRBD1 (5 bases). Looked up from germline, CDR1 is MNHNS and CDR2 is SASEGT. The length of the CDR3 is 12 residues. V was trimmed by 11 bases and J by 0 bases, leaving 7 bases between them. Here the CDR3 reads CAQGTNTGELFF. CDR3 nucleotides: TGTGCCCAGGGAACGAACACCGGGGAGCTGTTTTTT.

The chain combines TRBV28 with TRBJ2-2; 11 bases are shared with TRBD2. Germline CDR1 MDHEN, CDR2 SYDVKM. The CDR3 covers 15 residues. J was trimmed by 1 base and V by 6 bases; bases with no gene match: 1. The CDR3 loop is CASRGTSGNTGELFF. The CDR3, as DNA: TGTGCCAGCAGGGGGACTAGCGGGAACACCGGGGAGCTGTTTTTT.